A selection of T cell receptor beta chains follows, all from one sample in a study of blood T cell repertoires in COVID-19. TCRdb's copy holds only in-frame clones and misses some; the assay was immunoSEQ multiplex PCR. The sample lists 250,000 to 300,000 clones; approximately 86% were seen once. The specimen sequenced was peripheral blood. The source of these receptors is a man aged 25 to 45 with active or convalescent COVID-19. Both conserved end residues are part of each CDR3. Fields, in order: CDR3 protein, CDR3 DNA, V gene, CDR3 length, J gene, clone size, D gene. A D gene is named only where the DNA matches it firmly. Not all rows give a size; the values are once, few, many and, for expanded clones, a class.

CDR3 protein: CASSLSTGSSYNEQFF; CDR3 DNA: TGTGCCAGCAGCTTATCCACAGGGAGCTCCTACAATGAGCAGTTCTTC; V gene: TRBV7-2; CDR3 length: 16; J gene: TRBJ2-1; clone size: once; D gene: .
CDR3 protein: CASSLQGSAEAFF; CDR3 DNA: TGTGCCAGCAGTTTACAGGGTTCTGCTGAAGCTTTCTTT; V gene: TRBV27; CDR3 length: 13; J gene: TRBJ1-1; clone size: .; D gene: .
CDR3 protein: CASSWGTGAQPQHF; CDR3 DNA: TGTGCCAGCAGCTGGGGTACAGGGGCCCAGCCCCAGCATTTT; V gene: TRBV5-6; CDR3 length: 14; J gene: TRBJ1-5; clone size: .; D gene: TRBD1
CDR3 protein: CASSITGGSYNEQFF; CDR3 DNA: TGTGCCAGTAGTATTACCGGGGGCTCCTACAATGAGCAGTTCTTC; V gene: TRBV19; CDR3 length: 15; J gene: TRBJ2-1; clone size: .; D gene: .
CDR3 protein: CASSLRGREQYF; CDR3 DNA: TGCGCCAGCAGCTTGCGGGGTCGCGAGCAGTACTTC; V gene: TRBV5-1; CDR3 length: 12; J gene: TRBJ2-7; clone size: .; D gene: .
CDR3 protein: CAISEAAGGIGGYGYTF; CDR3 DNA: TGTGCCATCAGTGAGGCGGCAGGGGGCATTGGTGGCTATGGCTACACCTTC; V gene: TRBV10-3; CDR3 length: 17; J gene: TRBJ1-2; clone size: .; D gene: TRBD1
CDR3 protein: CASSPPFIADGEADTQYF; CDR3 DNA: TGTGCCAGCTCACCACCGTTTATCGCGGACGGGGAGGCAGATACGCAGTATTTT; V gene: TRBV18; CDR3 length: 18; J gene: TRBJ2-3; clone size: .; D gene: .
CDR3 protein: CASSPTSTDTQYF; CDR3 DNA: TGTGCCAGCAGCCCAACTAGCACAGATACGCAGTATTTT; V gene: TRBV4-2; CDR3 length: 13; J gene: TRBJ2-3; clone size: .; D gene: .
CDR3 protein: CASTPLAGGIQETQYF; CDR3 DNA: TGTGCCAGCACCCCACTAGCGGGGGGAATACAAGAGACCCAGTACTTC; V gene: TRBV7-8; CDR3 length: 16; J gene: TRBJ2-5; clone size: .; D gene: TRBD2
CDR3 protein: CASSFQGNTEAFF; CDR3 DNA: TGTGCCAGCAGCTTCCAGGGGAACACTGAAGCTTTCTTT; V gene: TRBV7-2; CDR3 length: 13; J gene: TRBJ1-1; clone size: .; D gene: .
CDR3 protein: CASSVEDRENQPQHF; CDR3 DNA: TGTGCCAGCAGCGTAGAGGACAGGGAGAATCAGCCCCAGCATTTT; V gene: TRBV9; CDR3 length: 15; J gene: TRBJ1-5; clone size: .; D gene: TRBD1
CDR3 protein: CASSQLGTGYLDGYTF; CDR3 DNA: TGCGCCAGCAGCCAGCTTGGGACAGGGTATTTGGATGGCTACACCTTC; V gene: TRBV4-1; CDR3 length: 16; J gene: TRBJ1-2; clone size: .; D gene: TRBD1
CDR3 protein: CASRAFTEAFF; CDR3 DNA: TGTGCCAGCAGGGCCTTCACTGAAGCTTTCTTT; V gene: TRBV6-5; CDR3 length: 11; J gene: TRBJ1-1; clone size: .; D gene: .
CDR3 protein: CASSDRAGGQEAQYF; CDR3 DNA: TGTGCCAGCAGCGACAGAGCGGGGGGACAAGAGGCCCAGTACTTC; V gene: TRBV6-4; CDR3 length: 15; J gene: TRBJ2-5; clone size: .; D gene: TRBD2
CDR3 protein: CSVGPGQGAGEQYF; CDR3 DNA: TGCAGCGTTGGCCCGGGACAGGGGGCCGGCGAGCAGTACTTC; V gene: TRBV29-1; CDR3 length: 14; J gene: TRBJ2-7; clone size: .; D gene: TRBD1
CDR3 protein: CASSEEGAHGYTF; CDR3 DNA: TGTGCCAGCAGTGAGGAGGGGGCGCATGGCTACACCTTC; V gene: TRBV6-1; CDR3 length: 13; J gene: TRBJ1-2; clone size: .; D gene: TRBD1
CDR3 protein: CASSPLMDTERGDTEAFF; CDR3 DNA: TGTGCCAGCTCACCACTGATGGACACCGAACGTGGGGACACTGAAGCTTTCTTT; V gene: TRBV18; CDR3 length: 18; J gene: TRBJ1-1; clone size: .; D gene: .
CDR3 protein: CASSPLFRGAQETQYF; CDR3 DNA: TGTGCCAGCAGCCCACTCTTTCGGGGGGCCCAAGAGACCCAGTACTTC; V gene: TRBV11-2; CDR3 length: 16; J gene: TRBJ2-5; clone size: .; D gene: .
CDR3 protein: CASSAQRGGYNEQFF; CDR3 DNA: TGTGCCAGCAGTGCGCAACGGGGGGGTTACAATGAGCAGTTCTTC; V gene: TRBV2; CDR3 length: 15; J gene: TRBJ2-1; clone size: many; D gene: TRBD2
CDR3 protein: CASSQDHPVNEKLFF; CDR3 DNA: TGTGCCAGCAGCCAAGACCACCCGGTCAATGAAAAACTGTTTTTT; V gene: TRBV3-1/TRBV3-2; CDR3 length: 15; J gene: TRBJ1-4; clone size: .; D gene: .
CDR3 protein: CAWTRQGTEAFF; CDR3 DNA: TGTGCCTGGACCAGACAGGGCACTGAAGCTTTCTTT; V gene: TRBV30; CDR3 length: 12; J gene: TRBJ1-1; clone size: once; D gene: TRBD1
CDR3 protein: CASMEQTSNQPQHF; CDR3 DNA: TGTGCCAGTATGGAACAGACTAGCAATCAGCCCCAGCATTTT; V gene: TRBV19; CDR3 length: 14; J gene: TRBJ1-5; clone size: .; D gene: .
CDR3 protein: CASSQDLASGGAEGTQYF; CDR3 DNA: TGCGCCAGCAGCCAAGATTTGGCTAGCGGGGGGGCCGAGGGGACCCAGTACTTC; V gene: TRBV4-1; CDR3 length: 18; J gene: TRBJ2-5; clone size: .; D gene: TRBD2
CDR3 protein: CAHPGQGSYQPQHF; CDR3 DNA: TGTGCACACCCGGGACAGGGGTCCTATCAGCCCCAGCATTTT; V gene: TRBV25-1; CDR3 length: 14; J gene: TRBJ1-5; clone size: .; D gene: TRBD1
CDR3 protein: CASSLYPTDTDTQYF; CDR3 DNA: TGTGCCAGCAGCTTATACCCGACAGACACAGATACGCAGTATTTT; V gene: TRBV7-3; CDR3 length: 15; J gene: TRBJ2-3; clone size: .; D gene: .
CDR3 protein: CASSYSTGRRLYTEAFF; CDR3 DNA: TGTGCCAGCAGTTACTCAACGGGGAGGAGGTTGTACACTGAAGCTTTCTTT; V gene: TRBV6-2/TRBV6-3; CDR3 length: 17; J gene: TRBJ1-1; clone size: few; D gene: .